This T cell receptor beta chain originates from a study of molecular identifiers for immune sequencing clone quantification. The CDR3 extends over 16 amino acids. Germline CDR1 SQVTM, CDR2 ANQGSEA. Trimming left V 4 bases short and J 1 base short, with 16 bases between. TCRdb re-called the PCR reads through MiXCR, storing one row per CDR3 protein. Here the sample spans 550,000 to 750,000 distinct CDR3 sequences, roughly 21% being singletons. This clonotype came up many times. This chain uses TRBV29-1 with TRBJ2-2, with a tentative D call TRBD2 (6 bases). This receptor was taken from a human donor in good health. Some libraries in this study had Jurkat cell RNA spiked in. Sequencing was done on a sample of naive CD8+ T cells from blood, with Jurkat cell RNA spiked in. Noted subset: FACS-sorted CD8+CD4-CCR7+CD45RA+ naive T cells. CDR3 nucleotides: TGCAGCGTTGCGGTGTTAGGGCGGGGGAACACCGGGGAGCTGTTTTTT. Its translation is CSVAVLGRGNTGELFF.